The 27 T cell receptor beta chains below were found in one sample sequenced in a study of siplizumab effects on memory and regulatory T cells. Generated by immunoSEQ multiplex PCR, the TCRdb table keeps only in-frame clones and is missing some. The table has about 100,000 clones, 91% seen once. The material sequenced was CD4+ T cells sorted from blood. The receptor set was obtained from a human donor in good health. Some clones in this sample may be carry-over from other donors' samples.

The genes are TRBV18 and TRBJ2-7, with a possible D match to TRBD2 (5 bases). Trimming took off 0 bases at V and 6 bases at J, with 12 bases between the two ends. This CDR3 is built from 14 residues. Germline lookup yields CDR1 KGHSH and CDR2 LQKENI. The CDR3, as DNA: TGTGCCAGCTCACCACCCGGGATTAAAGGCGAGCAGTACTTC. Amino acids: CASSPPGIKGEQYF.

The chain uses TRBV25-1 and TRBJ2-7, with 9 bases fitting TRBD2. After removal of 4 bases from V and 6 bases from J, the junction contained 7 bases not matched to a gene. CDR1 and CDR2 from the germline V gene are MGHDK and SYGVNS. CDR3 length: 14 amino acids. CDR3 DNA: TGTGCCAGCAGTGGAAGTGGCGGGAGGGGCGAGCAGTACTTC. Residues: CASSGSGGRGEQYF.

The chain joins TRBV15 to TRBJ2-5; D is uncertain. V lost 0 bases and J lost 2, with 7 bases in between. This CDR3 has 14 residues. Germline CDR1 is LNHNV and CDR2 is YYDKDF (reference sequence). CDR3 sequence reads: CATSRERRQETQYF. The CDR3 DNA reads as TGTGCCACCAGCAGAGAACGAAGACAAGAGACCCAGTACTTC.

This clone was seen only once. This chain uses TRBV18 with TRBJ2-7; 8 bases are a match to TRBD2. Trimming at V came to 6 bases and at J to 6 bases, leaving 19 bases not matched to a gene. In germline, CDR1 is KGHSH, CDR2 LQKENI. The CDR3 runs 17 residues. This CDR3 is CASSTTDLGAGVAEQYF. The CDR3 DNA reads as TGTGCCAGCTCCACGACAGACCTGGGAGCGGGAGTAGCCGAGCAGTACTTC.

The chain combines TRBV27 with TRBJ2-1, with D unresolved. Trimming left V 2 bases short and J 2 bases short, with 7 bases between. The CDR3 sequence is 14 residues long. From germline, CDR1 is MNHEY and CDR2 SMNVEV (reference sequence). This chain's CDR3 is CASSLVSTYNEQFF. The CDR3 DNA is TGTGCCAGCAGTTTAGTAAGCACCTACAATGAGCAGTTCTTC.

This clone was observed a single time. V gene TRBV19 combines with J gene TRBJ2-5; D perhaps matches TRBD2 (6 bases). Germline V CDR1 and CDR2: LNHDA, SQIVND (reference sequence). The V end lost 6 bases, the J end lost 4 bases, and 15 bases lay between the germline ends. The CDR3 sequence is 14 residues long. The CDR3 DNA is TGTGCCAGTAGCCGGACTAATATTCGAGAGACCCAGTACTTC. This gives the protein CASSRTNIRETQYF.

The chain employs TRBV2 and TRBJ2-5; the D gene is possibly TRBD1 (6 bases). The V end was cut by 1 base, the J end by 4 bases, with 16 bases between. Germline values: CDR1 SNHLY, CDR2 FYNNEI. The CDR3 sequence is 16 residues long. In nucleotides, the CDR3 is TGTGCCAGCAGTGAAGATCGGGGAACAGGGCGAGAGACCCAGTACTTC. This sequence encodes CASSEDRGTGRETQYF.

The chain carries TRBV6-1 and TRBJ2-6; D call uncertain. The CDR3 length is 14 residues. V shed 3 bases and J shed 1 base, with 4 bases lying between them. The V gene's germline CDR1 is MNHNS and CDR2 SASEGT. The CDR3 DNA is TGTGCCAGCAGTGAGGGGTCTGGGGCCAACGTCCTGACTTTC. Translating it yields CASSEGSGANVLTF.

This chain connects TRBV6-1 to TRBJ2-7; D gene ambiguous. V gave up 7 bases and J gave up 3 bases, with 16 bases separating them. CDR3 size: 14 residues. Germline CDR1 is MNHNS and CDR2 is SASEGT. CDR3 bases: TGTGCCAGCATGCCGGGCCATACCTACTACGAGCAGTACTTC. It specifies CASMPGHTYYEQYF.

The chain is built from TRBV9 and TRBJ2-7; D might be TRBD2 (5 bases). CDR3 size: 13 residues. From germline, CDR1 is SGDLS and CDR2 YYNGEE. V was shortened by 3 bases and J by 3 bases, with 10 bases between the two germline ends. CDR3 sequence reads: CASSAPRGYEQYF. In DNA, the CDR3 is TGTGCCAGCAGCGCCCCTCGGGGCTACGAGCAGTACTTC.

This clone appeared once. The V gene is TRBV5-1, the J gene TRBJ2-1; D might be TRBD1 (5 bases). The CDR3 has 15 residues. V lost 0 bases to trimming and J lost 8 bases, with 15 bases between them. CDR1 and CDR2 (germline): SGHRS, YFSETQ. CDR3 DNA: TGCGCCAGCAGCTTGGAGGCAGGGCCGTACGATGAGCAGTTCTTC. It yields the protein CASSLEAGPYDEQFF.

The chain combines TRBV5-4 with TRBJ2-7, with TRBD1 identical over 11 bases. The trim removed 0 bases at V and 4 bases at J, leaving 6 bases unmatched. Germline CDR1 SGHNT, CDR2 YYREEE (reference sequence). CDR3 length equals 16 residues. CDR3 DNA: TGTGCCAGCAGCTTGGGACTGGGACAGGGGGAATACGAGCAGTACTTC. Protein product: CASSLGLGQGEYEQYF.

The V gene is TRBV7-9, the J gene TRBJ1-3; 7 bases are a match to TRBD1. The J segment lost 4 bases and the V segment lost 5 bases, leaving 8 bases of the junction unmatched. CDR1 SEHNR and CDR2 FQNEAQ come from the germline V gene (reference sequence). The CDR3 consists of 15 residues. The DNA of the CDR3 is TGTGCCAGCAGCCTGAGACAGGGCCACGGAAACACCATATATTTT. This encodes CASSLRQGHGNTIYF.

The V gene is TRBV6-6, the J gene TRBJ2-5; 7 nucleotides match TRBD2. CDR1 is MNHNY and CDR2 is SVGAGI in the germline V gene (reference sequence). This CDR3 is 15 amino acids long. V lost 7 bases, J lost 2 bases, and 10 bases stayed unmatched. The CDR3 region has the DNA TGTGCCAGCAATGACCCTAGCGGAGCACAAGAGACCCAGTACTTC. Protein product: CASNDPSGAQETQYF.

V and J are TRBV5-4 and TRBJ2-3; a weak D match, TRBD1 (6 bases). V lost 0 bases and J 3 bases, leaving 11 bases between the germline ends. The CDR3 consists of 15 residues. Per germline, CDR1 SGHNT and CDR2 YYREEE (reference sequence). The CDR3 DNA is TGTGCCAGCAGCTTGGGACAAGGGGGTACAGATACGCAGTATTTT. This codes for CASSLGQGGTDTQYF.

This clone was detected once. The V and J genes are TRBV27 and TRBJ2-1, with D perhaps TRBD1 (5 bases). V lost 3 bases and J lost 0, with 12 bases in between. The CDR3 contains 16 residues. Germline assignment: CDR1 MNHEY and CDR2 SMNVEV (reference sequence). CDR3 sequence reads: CASSLGGRGSYNEQFF. DNA for the CDR3: TGTGCCAGCAGTTTGGGTGGTAGGGGCTCCTACAATGAGCAGTTCTTC.

The rearrangement uses TRBV5-1 and TRBJ1-2, with unresolved D. Germline V gives CDR1 SGHRS, CDR2 YFSETQ. With 5 bases removed from V and 3 bases from J, the gap between germline ends came to 14 bases. The CDR3 sequence is 14 residues long. CDR3 sequence (DNA): TGCGCCAGCAGGGAGGGAGAGACTGACTATGGCTACACCTTC. Translation gives CASREGETDYGYTF.

On this clone itself: Germline and junction disagree at one end, which may indicate a read error. Other DNA sequences in this specimen translate into the identical CDR3. The chain couples TRBV6-6 to TRBJ1-2; no clear D. There are 14 residues in the CDR3. Germline values: CDR1 MNHNY, CDR2 SVGAGI (reference sequence). CDR3 in amino acids: CASRPGAKTMSYTF. CDR3 in DNA: TGCGCCAGCCGCCCAGGAGCAAAAACTATGAGCTACACCTTC.

The rearrangement links TRBV6-5 to TRBJ2-1; TRBD1 matches 7 bases. The J segment lost 0 bases and the V segment lost 5 bases, leaving 4 bases of the junction unmatched. The CDR3 length is 15 residues. The germline CDR1 and CDR2 sequences are MNHEY and SVGAGI. CDR3: CASSTRDSSYNEQFF. The CDR3 DNA sequence: TGTGCCAGCAGTACCCGGGACAGCTCCTACAATGAGCAGTTCTTC.

This chain connects TRBV4-1 to TRBJ2-1; 8 positions agree with TRBD2. The CDR3 has 16 residues. Germline V gives CDR1 MGHRA, CDR2 YSYEKL. Written as DNA, the CDR3 is TGCGCGGTTGGTAGCGGGATGCAGAGCTCCTACAATGAGCAGTTCTTC. Translated: CAVGSGMQSSYNEQFF.

V and J are TRBV19 and TRBJ2-2; D call uncertain. V shed 7 bases and J shed 2 bases, with 14 bases lying between them. The CDR3 length is 15 residues. Germline lookup yields CDR1 LNHDA and CDR2 SQIVND (reference sequence). CDR3 bases: TGTGCCAGTATAATGGACGGCCTCAACACCGGGGAGCTGTTTTTT. Protein: CASIMDGLNTGELFF.

This chain connects TRBV19 to TRBJ2-6; D remains unclear. The CDR3 is made up of 16 amino acids. V shed 3 bases and J shed 2 bases, with 11 bases lying between them. Germline V gene data show CDR1 as LNHDA and CDR2 as SQIVND (reference sequence). The CDR3 DNA reads TGTGCCAGTAGTATGGTGGGTGGGGCTGGGGCCAACGTCCTGACTTTC. Protein sequence: CASSMVGGAGANVLTF. Based on the CDR3 plus reference TRBV19 and TRBJ2-6, the full variable domain is DGGITQSPKYLFRKEGQNVTLSCEQNLNHDAMYWYRQDPGQGLRLIYYSQIVNDFQKGDIAEGYSVSREKKESFPLTVTSAQKNPTAFYLCASSMVGGAGANVLTFGAGSRLTVL.

The V call is TRBV19, the J call TRBJ2-3; the D gene is possibly TRBD1 (5 bases). V was clipped by 4 bases and J by 2 bases, with 13 bases between them. The CDR3 totals 15 residues. Germline CDR1 and CDR2: LNHDA and SQIVND (reference sequence). This CDR3 is CASSTDRRNTDTQYF. CDR3 bases: TGTGCCAGTAGTACAGACAGACGTAACACAGATACGCAGTATTTT. Together with reference TRBV19 and TRBJ2-3, the CDR3 gives the full variable domain: DGGITQSPKYLFRKEGQNVTLSCEQNLNHDAMYWYRQDPGQGLRLIYYSQIVNDFQKGDIAEGYSVSREKKESFPLTVTSAQKNPTAFYLCASSTDRRNTDTQYFGPGTRLTVL.

This clone occurred once. The rearrangement links TRBV7-8 to TRBJ1-4; D is unresolved. Looked up from germline, CDR1 is SGHVS and CDR2 is FQNEAQ. The CDR3 is 13 residues long. With 1 base removed from V and 4 bases from J, the gap between germline ends came to 4 bases. CDR3 loop: CASSLEVNEKLFF. The CDR3 coding sequence is TGTGCCAGCAGCTTAGAGGTTAATGAAAAACTGTTTTTT.

The chain carries TRBV4-1 and TRBJ2-2; 14 bases align to TRBD2. CDR1 and CDR2 from the germline V gene are MGHRA and YSYEKL. Losses at the gene ends were 8 bases for V and 6 bases for J; bases not matched to a gene: 5. The CDR3 length is 15 residues. CDR3 coding DNA: TGCGCCAGCGGGACTAGCGGGAGTTTTCCCGGGGAGCTGTTTTTT. It yields the protein CASGTSGSFPGELFF.

This chain uses TRBV5-6 with TRBJ1-1; D is unclear. The CDR3 has 13 residues. Per the germline V gene, CDR1 is SGHDT and CDR2 is YYEEEE. Trimming pared 2 bases from V and 4 bases from J, leaving 9 bases between. CDR3 nucleotides: TGTGCCAGCAGCTTTGGGCCGAGCACTGAAGCTTTCTTT. It encodes CASSFGPSTEAFF.

This clone appeared a single time. V gene TRBV5-1 combines with J gene TRBJ2-1; no clear D gene. The germline V gene encodes CDR1 SGHRS and CDR2 YFSETQ. Trimming shortened V by 4 bases and J by 7 bases, and 18 bases separated the two germline ends. The length of the CDR3 is 15 residues. Written as DNA, the CDR3 is TGCGCCAGCAGCCCATCAGCTATTCAGACGAATGAGCAGTTCTTC. Protein: CASSPSAIQTNEQFF. The entire variable domain, with the rest obtained from reference TRBV5-1 and TRBJ2-1, is as follows: KAGVTQTPRYLIKTRGQQVTLSCSPISGHRSVSWYQQTPGQGLQFLFEYFSETQRNKGNFPGRFSGRQFSNSRSEMNVSTLELGDSALYLCASSPSAIQTNEQFFGPGTRLTVL.